Below, 22 T cell receptor beta chains from the same sample are listed, as sequenced in a study of CD8 T cells in ankylosing spondylitis (dated by TCRdb to about 2017). Receptors were amplified or captured by 5' RACE. TCRdb names Illumina HiSeq 2500 as the instrument used. The public reads were quality trimmed at Q25 with fastp and then assembled into clones with MiXCR by TCRdb, keeping productive beta chains. Rows merge per CDR3 protein into single entries with the most common DNA and genes. Recorded for this sample are 150,000 to 200,000 distinct CDR3 sequences; about an eighth of them occurred a single time. Jointly, the top ten make up about 10% of the sample. Sequenced material: blood, either unsorted or a sorted T cell fraction (not recorded which). The receptor set was obtained from a female donor with ankylosing spondylitis or in good health (not recorded which).

The chain employs TRBV5-1 and TRBJ1-1; TRBD1 aligns across 9 bases. The junction had 8 bases not matched to a gene; V was cut back by 7 bases and J by 1 base. The CDR3 totals 15 residues. Germline lookup yields CDR1 SGHRS and CDR2 YFSETQ. In DNA, the CDR3 is TGCGCCAGCTACCCGACAGGGGGTTGGAACACTGAAGCTTTCTTT. It is translated as CASYPTGGWNTEAFF.

This clonotype was counted many times. This rearrangement joins TRBV6-6 to TRBJ2-7; D is ambiguous. The CDR3 is 13 amino acids. Looked up from germline, CDR1 is MNHNY and CDR2 is SVGAGI (reference sequence). Trimming removed 7 bases at V and 0 bases at J, with 10 bases between. CDR3 in amino acids: CASNREPSYEQYF. In DNA, the CDR3 is TGTGCCAGCAACCGTGAACCCTCCTACGAGCAGTACTTC.

This clonotype occurred many times. The genes are TRBV18 and TRBJ2-3, with TRBD2 matching over 11 bases. V trimming: 3 bases; J trimming: 4 bases; junction bases outside the gene matches: 3. This CDR3 has 15 amino acids. Germline CDR1 is KGHSH and CDR2 is LQKENI. The CDR3 loop is CASSPALAGADTQYF. The CDR3 coding sequence is TGTGCCAGCTCACCCGCACTAGCGGGAGCAGATACGCAGTATTTT.

This clonotype was recorded many times. J is TRBJ1-5 and V is TRBV7-9; TRBD1 is a possible D gene (5 bases). The CDR3 sequence is 15 residues long. Trimming took 1 base from V and 3 from J, leaving 10 bases between them. CDR1 is SEHNR, CDR2 FQNEAQ, per germline (reference sequence). The CDR3 reads CASSLGAGNNQPQHF. The CDR3 DNA reads TGTGCCAGCAGCTTAGGGGCAGGGAACAATCAGCCCCAGCATTTT.

This clonotype was detected many times. The J gene is TRBJ1-1, the V gene TRBV20-1; possible D gene TRBD1, 6 bases. Between the trimmed V and J ends, which lost 2 bases and 6 bases, there was a span of 13 bases. Germline loops: CDR1 DFQATT, CDR2 SNEGSKA (reference sequence). There are 13 residues in the CDR3. The CDR3 here is CSARLRGRAEAFF. The CDR3 DNA is TGCAGTGCTAGACTCAGGGGAAGGGCTGAAGCTTTCTTT.

This clonotype was detected ten times or more. The chain employs TRBV11-2 and TRBJ2-1; D unresolved. The CDR3 sequence is 15 residues long. The V end lost 5 bases, the J end lost 7 bases, and 18 bases lay between the germline ends. Germline-derived CDR1 and CDR2 are SGHAT and FQNNGV. CDR3 amino acids: CASSPIGPLGNEQFF. The CDR3 DNA reads TGTGCCAGCAGCCCCATTGGACCACTCGGGAATGAGCAGTTCTTC.

The sample holds many counts of this clonotype. V and J are TRBV29-1 and TRBJ2-3; D may be TRBD1 (5 bases). Germline assignment: CDR1 SQVTM and CDR2 ANQGSEA. Trimming removed 4 bases from V and 1 base from J, with 9 bases in between. There are 13 residues in the CDR3. The CDR3 sequence is CSVVPTGTDTQYF. The CDR3 region has the DNA TGCAGCGTTGTCCCGACAGGCACAGATACGCAGTATTTT.

To note about this clonotype: This could be a read error, since a much larger clone is one nucleotide away. V usage is TRBV12-3 or TRBV12-4 and J usage is TRBJ2-2; possibly TRBD1 for D (5 bases). The CDR3 is 13 amino acids. The CDR3 DNA reads as TGTACCAGCAGGAAGACAGACACCGGGGAGCTGTTTTTT. Protein sequence: CTSRKTDTGELFF.

The sample holds many counts of this clonotype. V gene TRBV20-1 combines with J gene TRBJ2-7; 14 bases fit TRBD2. In germline, CDR1 is DFQATT, CDR2 SNEGSKA (reference sequence). J gave up 5 bases and V 0 bases, and 9 bases lay outside the gene matches. The CDR3 contains 17 residues. This chain's CDR3 is CSARDLGTSGSRNEQYF. The CDR3 DNA sequence: TGCAGTGCTAGAGATCTCGGGACTAGCGGGAGTCGTAACGAGCAGTACTTC.

This clonotype was recorded at least ten times. CDR3 sequence reads: CASSLVASGRFPNEQFF. The DNA of the CDR3 is TGCGCCAGCAGCTTGGTTGCTAGCGGGAGGTTCCCCAATGAGCAGTTCTTC. The chain has TRBV5-1 and TRBJ2-1; the match to TRBD2 covers 11 bases. Per the germline V gene, CDR1 is SGHRS and CDR2 is YFSETQ. CDR3 size: 17 residues. The ends lost 0 bases at V and 6 bases at J; junction bases unmatched: 8.

The V and J genes are TRBV12-3 or TRBV12-4 and TRBJ2-1, with D perhaps being TRBD1 or TRBD2 (5 bases each). The CDR3 length is 14 residues. V was pared by 4 bases and J by 7 bases, with 14 bases between. The CDR3 DNA is TGTGCCAGCAGTTATCCCGGGACGCCGAATGAGCAGTTCTTC. Its translation is CASSYPGTPNEQFF.

To note about this clonotype: A read error is possible here, since a much larger clone lies one base away. The chain joins TRBV7-8 to TRBJ2-2; D is unresolved. The germline V and J ends were trimmed by 10 bases and 0 bases, with 21 bases remaining between them. Germline loops: CDR1 SGHVS, CDR2 FQNEAQ. The CDR3 covers 17 residues. The CDR3 reads CANSLETLLANTGELFF. CDR3 nucleotide sequence: TGTGCCAACAGTCTTGAGACGCTCCTAGCGAACACCGGGGAGCTGTTTTTT.

The sample holds a few counts of this clonotype. The rearrangement links TRBV5-1 to TRBJ2-7, with TRBD1 matching over 11 bases. Germline-derived CDR1 and CDR2 are SGHRS and YFSETQ. The CDR3 contains 14 residues. J gave up 7 bases and V 0 bases, and 3 bases lay outside the gene matches. This CDR3 is CASSLGTGGQEQYF. The CDR3 DNA sequence: TGCGCCAGCAGCTTGGGGACAGGGGGCCAAGAGCAGTACTTC.

Many counts were recorded for this clonotype. The chain is built from TRBV7-9 and TRBJ1-2; no definite D call. CDR1 and CDR2 (germline): SEHNR, FQNEAQ (reference sequence). The CDR3 is 17 amino acids. The V end was cut by 1 base, the J end by 0 bases, with 15 bases between. CDR3 coding DNA: TGTGCCAGCAGCTTAGACGGCAGACATTCTTCTAACTATGGCTACACCTTC. Translation gives CASSLDGRHSSNYGYTF.

The chain joins TRBV6-6 to TRBJ2-5, with D hard to call. V lost 2 bases, J lost 5 bases, and 6 bases lay in between. This CDR3 is built from 12 residues. Germline loops: CDR1 MNHNY, CDR2 SVGAGI (reference sequence). The CDR3 loop reads CASSYPGETQYF. The DNA for the CDR3 is TGTGCCAGCAGTTACCCCGGGGAGACCCAGTACTTC.

Remarks on this clonotype: One junction end does not reproduce the germline sequence, and a read error may be involved. The rearrangement links TRBV20-1 to TRBJ2-3, with 14 bases fitting TRBD2. Germline V gene data show CDR1 as DFQATT and CDR2 as SNEGSKA (reference sequence). The CDR3 contains 17 residues. The chain's CDR3 is CCARTQTSGRATDTQYF. The CDR3 DNA reads as TGCTGTGCTAGAACCCAGACTAGCGGGAGGGCCACAGATACGCAGTATTTT.

This clonotype was counted at least ten times. The chain links TRBV12-3 or TRBV12-4 to TRBJ2-2, with 12 nucleotides matching TRBD2. The CDR3 runs to 16 residues. V lost 6 bases, J lost 4 bases, and 6 bases stayed unmatched. CDR3 coding DNA: TGTGCCAGCAGCCATAGACTAGCGGGAGCCACCGGGGAGCTGTTTTTT. Translation gives CASSHRLAGATGELFF.

This clonotype appeared a few times. The chain is built from TRBV7-2 and TRBJ1-6; no definite D call. CDR3 length: 15 residues. V gave up 0 bases and J gave up 4 bases, with 7 bases separating them. CDR1 is SGHTA, CDR2 FQGNSA, per germline. This CDR3 reads CASSLAASYNSPLHF. In nucleotides, the CDR3 is TGTGCCAGCAGCTTAGCTGCATCTTATAATTCACCCCTCCACTTT.

This clonotype was observed at least ten times. The chain couples TRBV3-1 to TRBJ2-3; the D gene is possibly TRBD2 (6 bases). Germline CDR1 is LGHDT and CDR2 is YNNKEL (reference sequence). The germline V and J ends were trimmed by 5 bases and 4 bases, with 22 bases remaining between them. This CDR3 is 17 amino acids long. The DNA for the CDR3 is TGTGCCAGCAGCAGTACCGTTGGCGGGATCAAGGCAGATACGCAGTATTTT. This gives the protein CASSSTVGGIKADTQYF.

A few counts support this clonotype. The chain joins TRBV6-2 or TRBV6-3 to TRBJ2-3, with D maybe TRBD2 (6 bases). Trimming shortened V by 6 bases and J by 1 base, and 20 bases separated the two germline ends. Germline V CDR1 and CDR2: MNHEY, SVGEGT. The CDR3 is 17 amino acids. This CDR3 is CASSRGASAVRTDTQYF. In DNA form, the CDR3 reads TGTGCCAGCAGCCGCGGGGCTAGCGCGGTACGCACAGATACGCAGTATTTT.

In this sample, this clonotype turned up many times. The chain uses TRBV5-1 and TRBJ2-1; 7 bases are a match to TRBD1. The V gene's germline CDR1 is SGHRS and CDR2 YFSETQ. V was pared by 4 bases and J by 2 bases, with 6 bases of the junction left unmatched. CDR3 length: 15 residues. The CDR3 reads CASSLGGMTYNEQFF. DNA for the CDR3: TGCGCCAGCAGCCTAGGGGGCATGACCTACAATGAGCAGTTCTTC.

At least ten counts were recorded for this clonotype. The chain uses TRBV29-1 and TRBJ2-7; D gene unclear. CDR1 is SQVTM, CDR2 ANQGSEA, per germline. Trimming removed 3 bases at V and 0 bases at J, with 12 bases between. This CDR3 is built from 14 residues. The CDR3: CSVDFGVNSYEQYF. CDR3 DNA sequence: TGCAGCGTTGACTTTGGCGTTAACTCCTACGAGCAGTACTTC.